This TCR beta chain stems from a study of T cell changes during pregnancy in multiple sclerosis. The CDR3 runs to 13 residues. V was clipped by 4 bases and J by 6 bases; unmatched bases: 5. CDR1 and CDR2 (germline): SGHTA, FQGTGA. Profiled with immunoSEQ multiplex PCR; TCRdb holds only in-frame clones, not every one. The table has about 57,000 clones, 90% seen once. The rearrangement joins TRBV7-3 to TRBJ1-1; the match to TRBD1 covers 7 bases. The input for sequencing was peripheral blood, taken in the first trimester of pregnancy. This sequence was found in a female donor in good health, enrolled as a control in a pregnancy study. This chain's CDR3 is CASSYDRDAEAFF. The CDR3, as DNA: TGTGCCAGCAGCTACGACAGGGACGCTGAAGCTTTCTTT. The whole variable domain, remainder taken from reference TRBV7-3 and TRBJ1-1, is GAGVSQTPSNKVTEKGKYVELRCDPISGHTALYWYRQSLGQGPEFLIYFQGTGAADDSGLPNDRFFAVRPEGSVSTLKIQRTERGDSAVYLCASSYDRDAEAFFGQGTRLTVV.